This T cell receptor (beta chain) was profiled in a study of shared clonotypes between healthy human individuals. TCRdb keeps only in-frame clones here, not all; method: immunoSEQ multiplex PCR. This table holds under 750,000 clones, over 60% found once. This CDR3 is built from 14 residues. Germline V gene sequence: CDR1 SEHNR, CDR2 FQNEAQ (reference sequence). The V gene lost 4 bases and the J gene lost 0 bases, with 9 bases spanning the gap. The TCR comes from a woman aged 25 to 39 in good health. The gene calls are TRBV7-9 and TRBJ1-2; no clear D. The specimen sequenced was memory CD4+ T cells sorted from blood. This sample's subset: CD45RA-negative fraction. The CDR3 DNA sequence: TGTGCCAGCAGCTGGGCAGAATCTAACTATGGCTACACCTTC. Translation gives CASSWAESNYGYTF.